The rows below give T cell receptor beta chains drawn from one sample of a study of blood T cell repertoires in COVID-19. Clones were sequenced by immunoSEQ multiplex PCR, and TCRdb holds only the in-frame ones, with some missing. The sample yields under 65,000 clones, more than 75% seen once. The sequenced material came from peripheral blood. These receptors were obtained from a woman aged 60-75 years with COVID-19, enrolled during active disease. Each CDR3 is given without its conserved first and last residue. Fields, in order: J gene, V gene, CDR3 protein.

TRBJ1-2 | TRBV12-3/TRBV12-4 | ASSRDRGYGYT
TRBJ2-3 | TRBV5-4 | ASSLSPASGVTDTQY
TRBJ1-2 | TRBV27 | ASGEGQGVYGYT
TRBJ2-1 | TRBV5-4 | ASSLASPGLLSNEQF
TRBJ2-1 | TRBV7-2 | ASSLAPGLSYNEQF
TRBJ1-5 | TRBV10-3 | AISEYTGQPQH
TRBJ2-7 | TRBV11-3 | ASSLNRLYEQY
TRBJ1-6 | TRBV9 | ASSSGTGGSPLH
TRBJ2-7 | TRBV28 | ASSFSSKQY
TRBJ1-5 | TRBV7-8 | ASSSSTGGRPQH
TRBJ1-5 | TRBV5-5 | ASSGTGLDQPQH
TRBJ1-5 | TRBV10-3 | AISEYPDRGGSNQPQH
TRBJ1-2 | TRBV5-4 | ASSPPGQGIYGYT
TRBJ1-5 | TRBV2 | ASRRGTGGGNQPQH
TRBJ2-1 | TRBV7-5 | ARSPGLAGKTCPNEQF
TRBJ1-5 | TRBV6-1 | ASSEFWNRPQH
TRBJ1-6 | TRBV2 | ASSVRQGDSPLH
TRBJ2-1 | TRBV7-3 | ASSQPGTEENEQF
TRBJ1-2 | TRBV6-5 | ASSPTTAGGYT
TRBJ1-2 | TRBV18 | ASSPENGGGGYT
TRBJ1-5 | TRBV2 | ASSGGNANQPQH
TRBJ2-5 | TRBV7-9 | ASGNPAETQY
TRBJ1-5 | TRBV2 | ASTLTGPNQPQH
TRBJ2-2 | TRBV9 | ASSVLGLAGIDATGELF
TRBJ2-1 | TRBV18 | ASSTSGSLNEQF
TRBJ2-1 | TRBV18 | ASPPMSDLSGSSYNEQF
TRBJ1-1 | TRBV3-1/TRBV3-2 | ASSISTGTF
TRBJ2-1 | TRBV5-8 | ASSRGANPRGEQF
TRBJ1-2 | TRBV7-2 | ASSQTPTVLYGYT
TRBJ2-1 | TRBV10-1 | ASSEHLAESSYNEQF
TRBJ1-6 | TRBV18 | ASSPGQGVSPLH
TRBJ1-6 | TRBV11-3 | ASSLVRGNSPLH
TRBJ2-1 | TRBV27 | ASSLVSPYNEQF
TRBJ2-3 | TRBV19 | ASSIDPGTSGRSDTQY
TRBJ2-3 | TRBV7-9 | ASSFIDTARDTDTQY
TRBJ1-4 | TRBV7-9 | ASSQGANEKLF
TRBJ1-5 | TRBV5-5 | ASSLGQGGNQPQH
TRBJ1-1 | TRBV15 | ATSRVVNTEAF
TRBJ1-5 | TRBV20-1 | SASLPGASNQPQH
TRBJ2-5 | TRBV18 | ASTQGRETQY
TRBJ2-7 | TRBV5-8 | ASSYQQGVEQY
TRBJ1-2 | TRBV27 | ASSFGTGWDGYT
TRBJ1-1 | TRBV6-2/TRBV6-3 | ASSPNSEAF
TRBJ1-1 | TRBV28 | ASSYMDRVDTEAF
TRBJ2-1 | TRBV12-5 | ASGLTTTGQGQQF
TRBJ2-6 | TRBV5-1 | ASSTGGANVLT
TRBJ1-2 | TRBV18 | ASSTGAGPGYT
TRBJ2-1 | TRBV16 | ASSQAGSSYNEQF
TRBJ2-2 | TRBV7-3 | ASSLFRGDTGELF
TRBJ1-4 | TRBV2 | ASSAPTGMVNEKLF
TRBJ1-5 | TRBV29-1 | SVATVSNQPQH
TRBJ2-1 | TRBV6-1 | ASSEVPGGVRNEQF
TRBJ1-5 | TRBV19 | ASSDRDPSNQPQH
TRBJ1-6 | TRBV27 | ASSLRGYNSPLH